A single sample is the source of the 3 T cell receptor beta chains below, sequenced in a study of a mutant IDH1 vaccine in newly diagnosed glioma. Here immunoSEQ multiplex PCR was the method, and the copy in TCRdb shows in-frame clones only, minus some. The data show approximately 50,000 clones, with 70% to 90% seen just once and around 1.5% held by the top ten. The time point was: week 35, safety follow-up. One vaccine dose held 300 ug of mutant IDH1 20-mer peptide and came with topical imiquimod. Which antigens these TCRs recognize remains unknown. Sequencing used PBMCs, obtained from a glioma patient whose treatment included an IDH1 peptide vaccine. The origin of the receptors is a man aged 35-49 years with glioma.

The J gene is TRBJ2-2, the V gene TRBV5-1; D call uncertain. Trimming took off 4 bases at V and 1 base at J, with 11 bases between the two ends. Germline CDR1 and CDR2: SGHRS and YFSETQ. This CDR3 spans 15 amino acids. CDR3 nucleotides: TGCGCCAGCAGCGGCGCGAACCTGAACACCGGGGAGCTGTTTTTT. Amino acid sequence: CASSGANLNTGELFF.

The V call is TRBV28, the J call TRBJ2-3; TRBD2 aligns across 10 bases. From germline, CDR1 is MDHEN and CDR2 SYDVKM. This CDR3 comprises 15 residues. Trimming took 5 bases from V and 4 from J; bases not matched to a gene: 6. The CDR3 nucleotides read TGTGCCAGCAGTAGCCTAGCGGGAGCAGCAGATACGCAGTATTTT. Encoded protein: CASSSLAGAADTQYF.

V gene TRBV15 combines with J gene TRBJ2-1; 7 nucleotides align to TRBD2. The germline CDR1 and CDR2 sequences are LNHNV and YYDKDF (reference sequence). This CDR3 contains 16 residues. J lost 7 bases, V lost 2 bases, and 11 bases had no gene match. The CDR3 nucleotides read TGTGCCACCAGCAGACCCCGGGAGGTGACGTGGAATGAGCAGTTCTTC. Its translation is CATSRPREVTWNEQFF. Looking up the rest from reference TRBV15 and TRBJ2-1 gives the full variable domain: DAMVIQNPRYQVTQFGKPVTLSCSQTLNHNVMYWYQQKSSQAPKLLFHYYDKDFNNEADTPDNFQSRRPNTSFCFLDIRSPGLGDTAMYLCATSRPREVTWNEQFFGPGTRLTVL.